This T cell receptor (beta chain) was retrieved from a study of breast tumors, draining lymph nodes, adjacent tissues (dated by TCRdb to about 2016). Background on the whole study: TCR beta repertoires were compared across tumor, adjacent nontumor tissue and axillary lymph nodes obtained from breast cancer patients. In human breast cancer, the study set out to evaluate how tumor, surrounding tissue and draining lymph node repertoires relate to one another and whether T cells may move between these sites. Here is what the overall study found, with its caveats: The similarity between tumor and nontumor tissue repertoires was significantly greater in luminal-like breast cancer than in basal-like breast cancer. Rather than being directly demonstrated, the conclusion that tumor T cells originate in lymph nodes was presented as consistent with a hypothesis. T-cell repertoire diversity in tumors was found to be lower than in lymph nodes but higher than in nontumor tissue, and preferential V and J gene usage was observed. A scenario in which most tumor T cells derive from the lymph node and then expand within tumor tissue was judged to be consistent with the data.

Taken from the germline V gene (reference sequence), the CDR1 and CDR2 loops are LNHDA and SQIVND. From the cysteine up to the phenylalanine, the CDR3 has a length of 17 residues. The only DNA kept is the CDR3, 51 bases in frame from the first base. The adjacent samples were made up of nontumor breast tissue that surrounded the tumor. For sequencing, an Illumina HiSeq 2000 was employed. Multiplex PCR amplification was used to generate the TCR beta chain libraries. High-throughput sequencing was used to analyze the amplified TCR beta chain products. The raw public reads went through TCRdb reprocessing: fastp at Q25, MiXCR clone calling, in-frame beta chains kept. One record per CDR3 amino acid sequence lists the most common genes and DNA. The sample table records 12,000 to 15,000 distinct CDR3 sequences; 55% of these occur just once. The ten largest clonotypes hold about 33% of the sample. Worth noting for this clonotype: Its binding antigen is unknown. The junction differs from germline at one of its ends, possibly a read error.

The clonotype comes from a female donor with breast cancer. Some clones in this sample may be carry-over from other donors' samples. The chain was built from TRBV19 and TRBJ1-2; the D gene cannot be resolved reliably. Sequenced input: tumor-adjacent breast tissue. The DNA sequence reads TGTGCCAGTGGTATAGTAGGACTGCCAACAGCTAACTATAGCTACACCTTC. The translation is CASGIVGLPTANYSYTF. Here the CDR3 is joined to the reference TRBV19 and TRBJ1-2 genes, and the full variable domain is: DGGITQSPKYLFRKEGQNVTLSCEQNLNHDAMYWYRQDPGQGLRLIYYSQIVNDFQKGDIAEGYSVSREKKESFPLTVTSAQKNPTAFYLCASGIVGLPTANYSYTFGSGTRLTVV.